This T cell receptor (beta chain) was retrieved from a study of T-cell reconstitution after alpha-beta-depleted transplantation in children. Whole-study findings and limits: Diversity of TCRbeta at day 60 was high in some patients, arising from surviving recipient T cells and thymic progenitors. Among T cells one year after transplant, newly produced cells accounted for most counts and diversity.

This clonotype was counted a few times. Its antigen is still unknown. Construction of the TCRbeta library involved unique molecular identifiers. Via MiXCR, TCRdb re-called the PCR reads, giving one row per CDR3 protein. The data contain over 400,000 distinct CDR3 sequences, 43% of them seen just once; the ten biggest clones take up under 35%. This TCR was recovered from a girl aged 2-10 years with aplastic anemia, due to receive a stem cell transplant. Here the sequenced sample was PBMCs, taken before TCRalphabeta/CD19-depleted stem cell transplant.

The CDR3 region is CASSLSTGGRYEQYF. The DNA for the CDR3 is TGCGCCAGCAGCTTGTCGACAGGGGGAAGATACGAGCAGTACTTC. The chain employs TRBV5-1 and TRBJ2-7; 9 bases agree with TRBD1. The CDR3 is made up of 15 amino acids. V lost 1 base to trimming and J lost 4 bases; unmatched junction nucleotides: 6. Germline values: CDR1 SGHRS, CDR2 YFSETQ.